This T cell receptor beta chain appears in the sequencing data of a study of post-analysis software for immune sequencing data (dated by TCRdb to between 2014 and 2016). In terms of the full investigation: Disease courses on record covered relapsing-remitting, secondary progressive and progressive-relapsing multiple sclerosis, though some patients had no subtype annotation. A subset of samples was prepared in parallel using single-end sample barcoding, then pooled and co-amplified after Illumina adapter ligation. Patient repertoires were compared against about a dozen previously published healthy control repertoires from donors aged roughly 6 to 28 years. What the study reported, not specific to this receptor: Strong co-clustering of samples prepared in the same batch was shown by direct clustering with F measure, prompting a batch-effect correction. Multiple sclerosis patients had significantly lower normalized Chao1 diversity than controls, a result that suggests substantial peripheral T-cell clonal expansion. The control group was slightly older than the multiple sclerosis patient group. Several TRBV segments, including TRBV5-6, TRBV5-1 and TRBV20-1, were significantly more frequent in patients than controls.

Library method: PCR. Sequencing relied on an Illumina HiSeq 2500. To reduce PCR and sequencing biases, unique molecular identifiers were incorporated into the TCR beta cDNA libraries. Per 1 to 10 million input T cells, approximately 500,000 cDNA molecules were obtained, such that each molecule approximated one T cell. The same protocol used for the earlier healthy control dataset was applied to prepare and sequence the patient libraries. Within a given batch, samples were prepared together, multiplexed and sequenced on the same HiSeq lane. As for the original processing: Raw barcoded reads were processed with MIGEC, discarding single-read molecular identifier groups before consensus assembly and CDR3 extraction. Clonotype tables were post-analysed with VDJtools, and diversity was normalized by down-sampling all datasets to the smallest sample size. To correct batch-related cross-sample contamination, repertoire overlap clustering matched CDR3 amino acid sequences but not nucleotide sequences. Through fastp at Q25 and MiXCR, TCRdb rebuilt clones from the public reads, retaining in-frame beta chains. Rows merge per CDR3 protein into single entries with the most common DNA and genes. Clone size and V and J calls follow TCRdb, not the original study. This sample has approximately 730,000 distinct CDR3 sequences in its table, and 25% to 30% of those were observed once. The ten largest clones take up around 0.56% of the sample.

About this clonotype itself: There is no known antigen for this receptor. Base-call qualities are not available, and no considerably larger clone is one nucleotide away.

TCR beta repertoires were profiled from peripheral blood of approximately 13 young patients with multiple sclerosis to demonstrate the VDJtools post-analysis software. The multiple sclerosis patients were children and adolescents between about 6 and 16 years of age. The germline V gene yields SNHLY for CDR1 and FYNNEI for CDR2. The CDR3 runs 14 amino acids, cysteine and phenylalanine included. The CDR3 DNA has 42 bases and is translated from base 1. V and J lose 4 bases and 4 bases, and a span of 13 bases separates them. This receptor chain uses TRBV2 and TRBJ1-1; tentative D gene TRBD1, with 6 bases matching. The origin of this receptor is a girl aged 10-17 years with multiple sclerosis. Material for sequencing was blood. For the CDR3, the sequence is CASSGEGRGTEAFF. At the DNA level, the sequence is TGTGCCAGCAGTGGGGAAGGCAGGGGCACTGAAGCTTTCTTT.